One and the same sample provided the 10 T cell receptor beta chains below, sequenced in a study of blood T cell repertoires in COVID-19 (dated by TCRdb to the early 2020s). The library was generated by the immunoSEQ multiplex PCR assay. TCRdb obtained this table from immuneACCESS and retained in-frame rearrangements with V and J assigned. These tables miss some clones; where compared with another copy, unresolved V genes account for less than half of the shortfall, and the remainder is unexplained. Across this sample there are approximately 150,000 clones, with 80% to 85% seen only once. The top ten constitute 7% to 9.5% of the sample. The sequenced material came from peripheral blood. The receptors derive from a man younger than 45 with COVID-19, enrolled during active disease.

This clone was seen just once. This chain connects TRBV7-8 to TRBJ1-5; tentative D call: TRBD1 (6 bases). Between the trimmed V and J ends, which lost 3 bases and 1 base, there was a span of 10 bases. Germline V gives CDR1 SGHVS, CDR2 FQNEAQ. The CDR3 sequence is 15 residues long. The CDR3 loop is CASSFGQRSNQPQHF. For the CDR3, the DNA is TGTGCCAGCAGCTTCGGACAGAGAAGCAATCAGCCCCAGCATTTT.

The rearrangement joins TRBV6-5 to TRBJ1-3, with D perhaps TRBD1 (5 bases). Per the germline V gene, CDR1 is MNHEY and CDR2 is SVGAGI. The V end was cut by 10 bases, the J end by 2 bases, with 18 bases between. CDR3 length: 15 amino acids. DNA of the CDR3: TGTGCCATCACAAAGGGGCAGGGCACTGGAAACACCATATATTTT. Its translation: CAITKGQGTGNTIYF.

In DNA form, the CDR3 reads TGTGCCAGTAGTTCAGGACTAGCGGGAGGGTCGGGCGGAGGCATTCAGTACTTC. Its translation: CASSSGLAGGSGGGIQYF. The rearrangement joins TRBV19 to TRBJ2-4, with TRBD2 matching over 15 bases. The CDR3 length is 18 residues. Germline trimming cut 5 bases from V and 9 bases from J; bases unmatched to any gene: 14. Germline V gene lookup returns CDR1 LNHDA and CDR2 SQIVND (reference sequence).

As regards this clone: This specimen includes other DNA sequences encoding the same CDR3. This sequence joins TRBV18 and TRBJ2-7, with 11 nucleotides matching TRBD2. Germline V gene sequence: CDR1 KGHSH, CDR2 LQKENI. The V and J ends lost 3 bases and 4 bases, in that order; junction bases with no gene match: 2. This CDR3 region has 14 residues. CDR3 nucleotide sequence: TGTGCCAGCTCACCCGGGACTAGCGGTTACGAGCAGTACTTC. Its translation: CASSPGTSGYEQYF.

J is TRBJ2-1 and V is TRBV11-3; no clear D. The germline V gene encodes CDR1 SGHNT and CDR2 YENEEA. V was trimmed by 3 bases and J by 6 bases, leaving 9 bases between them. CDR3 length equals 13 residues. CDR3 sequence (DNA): TGTGCCAGCAGCTTTTCTACTATCAATGAGCAGTTCTTC. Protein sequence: CASSFSTINEQFF.

The CDR3 spells CASSLSTGVNTEAFF. The CDR3 DNA is TGTGCCAGCTCACTCTCGACAGGGGTGAACACTGAAGCTTTCTTT. V gene TRBV18 combines with J gene TRBJ1-1, with 8 bases matching TRBD1. V gave up 4 bases and J gave up 0 bases; unmatched junction bases: 4. This CDR3 comprises 15 residues. Looked up from germline, CDR1 is KGHSH and CDR2 is LQKENI.

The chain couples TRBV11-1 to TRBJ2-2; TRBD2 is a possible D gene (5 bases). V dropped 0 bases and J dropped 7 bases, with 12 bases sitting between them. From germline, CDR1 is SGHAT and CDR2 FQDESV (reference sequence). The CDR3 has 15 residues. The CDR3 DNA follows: TGTGCCAGCAGCTTAGCGATGTGGGCGGGCGGGGAGCTGTTTTTT. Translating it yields CASSLAMWAGGELFF.

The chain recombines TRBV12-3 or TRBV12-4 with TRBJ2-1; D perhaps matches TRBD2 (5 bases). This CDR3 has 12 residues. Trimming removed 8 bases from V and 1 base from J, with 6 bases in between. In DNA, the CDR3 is TGTGCCAGCCGGGGTTCCTACAATGAGCAGTTCTTC. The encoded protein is CASRGSYNEQFF.

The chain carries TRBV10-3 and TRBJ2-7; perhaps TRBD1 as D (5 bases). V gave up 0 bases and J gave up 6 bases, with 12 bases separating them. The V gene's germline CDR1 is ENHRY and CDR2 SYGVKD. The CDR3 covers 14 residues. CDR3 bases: TGTGCCATCAGTGAGTCTAGACAGATGGGCGAGCAGTACTTC. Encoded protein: CAISESRQMGEQYF.

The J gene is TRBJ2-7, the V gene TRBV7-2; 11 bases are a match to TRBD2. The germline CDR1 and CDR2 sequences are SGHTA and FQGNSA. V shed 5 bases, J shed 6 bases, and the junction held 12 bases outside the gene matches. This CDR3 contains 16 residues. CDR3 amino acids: CASSLPLAGEIREQYF. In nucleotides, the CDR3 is TGTGCCAGCAGCCTGCCACTAGCGGGAGAAATTCGCGAGCAGTACTTC.